The clone carrying this TCR beta chain has ten or more counts. This specimen comes from a study of metastatic and nonmetastatic thyroid tumors. Background on the study: A comparison of repertoires was made across blood and tumor or nodule tissue from malignant and benign thyroid patients.

Thyroid surgery was preceded by no treatment in any patient. The trim removed 3 bases at V and 2 bases at J, leaving 5 bases unmatched. The CDR3 sequence is 16 residues long. Germline values: CDR1 KGHDR, CDR2 SFDVKD. Source study methods: Building a distant-metastasis classifier for papillary thyroid cancer drew on CDR3 differences across clinicopathological groups. TCRdb re-called the PCR reads through MiXCR. The authors' filters were not applied to this entry. The sample has tens of thousands of clones, roughly 30% seen once. This sequence originates from a female donor with papillary thyroid cancer or a benign thyroid nodule (not recorded which). Some clones in this sample may be carry-over from other donors' samples. Material: blood. This chain connects TRBV24-1 to TRBJ1-1; the match to TRBD1 covers 10 bases. The CDR3 nucleotides are TGTGCCACCAGTGATGGGACAGGGGCCCGAAACACTGAAGCTTTCTTT. This sequence encodes CATSDGTGARNTEAFF.